This TCR beta chain appears in the sequencing data of a study of beta chain features in type 1 diabetes. Expressed TCRB transcripts were sequenced after all isolated RNA was converted to cDNA. Produced via immunoSEQ multiplex PCR; TCRdb's table is partial and in-frame only. The table has around 53,000 clones, about 60% seen once. A word on this clone: The antigen is unknown.

Study-wide findings and caveats: Patients showed naive, central memory and Treg TCRB repertoires that appeared more similar than those of healthy donors. Moderately but significantly shorter TCRB CDR3s were found in Type 1 diabetes patients in all four CD4+ subsets.

This CDR3 spans 16 amino acids. Germline assignment: CDR1 MGHRA and CDR2 YSYEKL. Trimming removed 3 bases at V and 0 bases at J, with 14 bases between. The receptor comes from a woman aged 25 to 39 with type 1 diabetes. The chain employs TRBV4-1 and TRBJ1-2, with D hard to call. The specimen sequenced was stem cell memory CD4+ T cells from blood. CDR3 sequence: CASSHPGDQTNYGYTF. The CDR3 nucleotides read TGCGCCAGCAGCCACCCGGGAGACCAAACTAACTATGGCTACACCTTC.